This TCR beta chain was identified in a study of blood T cell repertoires in COVID-19. Study at large: Collection of acute and convalescent COVID-19 samples took place in the United States, Italy and Spain. The analysed material was cDNA or gDNA that came from T cells, B-cell-depleted T cells, or PBMCs.

V lost 5 bases to trimming and J lost 3 bases, with 16 bases between them. CDR3 length: 15 residues. The germline CDR1 and CDR2 sequences are MNHEY and SMNVEV (reference sequence). Authors' analysis steps: Reference gene primer amplification gave estimated nucleated cell counts. Data came from immunoSEQ multiplex PCR; TCRdb stores just in-frame clones and leaves some out. The DNA was the basis for D and trimming; V, J and clone size are from that table. Here the sample spans fewer than 65,000 clones, around 80% being singletons. This clone was observed many times. Sample: peripheral blood. The chain has TRBV27 and TRBJ1-2; unclear D gene. The receptor was derived from a human donor in a cohort sampled during active COVID-19. Written as DNA, the CDR3 is TGTGCCAGCAGTCTCCGACAACCAGCGGACTATGGCTACACCTTC. Encoded protein: CASSLRQPADYGYTF.